This is a list of T cell receptor beta chains from one sample in a study of T cells in Graves' hyperthyroidism and ophthalmopathy. TCRdb reprocessed the multiplex PCR reads with MiXCR, giving one entry per CDR3 protein. The data show 450,000 to 700,000 distinct CDR3 sequences, with around 46% seen just once and around 17% held by the top ten. The sample consisted of peripheral blood or thyroid tissue (not recorded which). Source of these receptors: an adult woman with Graves' disease, either hyperthyroidism or ophthalmopathy (not recorded which). The CDR3 runs from the conserved cysteine through the conserved F or W. Each record gives: CDR3 DNA, CDR3 protein, J gene, D gene, clone size, V gene. D genes are given only for firm matches. The listing skips clone size in some rows; elsewhere it reads once, few, many or a size class.

DNA: TGTGCCAGCAGCGATGGGGCCTCTGGAAACACCATATATTTT
CDR3: CASSDGASGNTIYF
J: TRBJ1-3
D: NA
size: NA
V: TRBV9

DNA: TGTGCCAGCAGCTCCCGGACAGGGGAAGAGCAGTACTTC
CDR3: CASSSRTGEEQYF
J: TRBJ2-5
D: TRBD1
size: NA
V: TRBV7-9

DNA: TGTGCCAGCAGTCCTGACAGGGGGTCTCGCTACACCTTC
CDR3: CASSPDRGSRYTF
J: TRBJ1-2
D: TRBD1
size: NA
V: TRBV7-9

DNA: TGTGCCATCAGTGAGCGGCAGGGGGATTCCTACGAGCATTTT
CDR3: CAISERQGDSYEHF
J: TRBJ1-5
D: TRBD1
size: once
V: TRBV10-3

DNA: TGTGCCTGGAGAGATTTTGGAAACACCATATATTTT
CDR3: CAWRDFGNTIYF
J: TRBJ1-3
D: NA
size: NA
V: TRBV30

DNA: TGTGCCAGCAGTTTTTCCAGCACTGAAGCTTTCTTT
CDR3: CASSFSSTEAFF
J: TRBJ1-1
D: NA
size: many
V: TRBV2

DNA: TGCAGCGCCCTGATGGGGACGGTGAACACTGAAGCTTTCTTT
CDR3: CSALMGTVNTEAFF
J: TRBJ1-1
D: NA
size: NA
V: TRBV29-1

DNA: TGCGCCAGCAGTGAGGTCGGGCATCAGCCCCAGCATTTT
CDR3: CASSEVGHQPQHF
J: TRBJ1-5
D: NA
size: many
V: TRBV4-1

DNA: TGCGCCAGCAGCGAACAGGGAAGGGAAACTGAAGCTTTCTTT
CDR3: CASSEQGRETEAFF
J: TRBJ1-1
D: NA
size: NA
V: TRBV5-1

DNA: TGCAGCGTTCTTGAGGGTGGAGAGACCCAGTACTTC
CDR3: CSVLEGGETQYF
J: TRBJ2-5
D: NA
size: NA
V: TRBV29-1

DNA: TGTGCCAGCGGGCCCTTAAGGCTGGGCTACACCTTC
CDR3: CASGPLRLGYTF
J: TRBJ1-2
D: NA
size: many
V: TRBV7-9

DNA: TGTGCCAGCAGCCTCCCGCGACAGGGGAATGGCTACACCTTC
CDR3: CASSLPRQGNGYTF
J: TRBJ1-2
D: TRBD1
size: NA
V: TRBV7-2

DNA: TGTGCCAGCAGCGCTGGGGGACAGCTCCAAGAGACCCAGTACTTC
CDR3: CASSAGGQLQETQYF
J: TRBJ2-5
D: TRBD1
size: NA
V: TRBV5-5

DNA: TGTGCCAGCAGTTACAAGTCCGCCGGGGAGCTGTTTTTT
CDR3: CASSYKSAGELFF
J: TRBJ2-2
D: NA
size: many
V: TRBV6-6

DNA: TGTGCCAGCAGCTCGCGACTGGGGAAGTGGAGGGAGCTGTTTTTT
CDR3: CASSSRLGKWRELFF
J: TRBJ2-2
D: NA
size: many
V: TRBV7-2

DNA: TGTGCCAGCAGCCCAGGACGGGGGAACACTGAAGCTTTCTTT
CDR3: CASSPGRGNTEAFF
J: TRBJ1-1
D: NA
size: many
V: TRBV7-2

DNA: TGTGCTAGCAGTGGAGCGGGGTCCTCTAACTATGGCTACACCTTC
CDR3: CASSGAGSSNYGYTF
J: TRBJ1-2
D: NA
size: NA
V: TRBV2

DNA: TGCAGTGCGGACCGGGACAGGGGAGACTACACCTTC
CDR3: CSADRDRGDYTF
J: TRBJ1-2
D: TRBD1
size: many
V: TRBV20-1

DNA: TGTGCCAGCAGCCGAACGAACACTGAAGCTTTCTTT
CDR3: CASSRTNTEAFF
J: TRBJ1-1
D: NA
size: many
V: TRBV28

DNA: TGTGCCAGCAGTGAAACCCCTGCGCCTGTAGCTTTCTTT
CDR3: CASSETPAPVAFF
J: TRBJ1-1
D: NA
size: few
V: TRBV2

DNA: TGTGCCAGCAGCCCGCAACGCTCTAAAACCAGGGGGCGGTTGACGAAAGCTTTCTTT
CDR3: CASSPQRSKTRGRLTKAFF
J: TRBJ1-1
D: TRBD1
size: NA
V: TRBV7-9

DNA: TGTGCCTGGAGAGGGGACTCGGGGGAGACCCAGTACTTC
CDR3: CAWRGDSGETQYF
J: TRBJ2-5
D: NA
size: few
V: TRBV30

DNA: TGTGCCAGCAAACGGGGCCGGAACTGGGGCATGAACACTGAAGCTTTCTTT
CDR3: CASKRGRNWGMNTEAFF
J: TRBJ1-1
D: NA
size: NA
V: TRBV2

DNA: TGTGCCATCAGTGTTGGGGTAGTAACTGAAGCTTTCTTT
CDR3: CAISVGVVTEAFF
J: TRBJ1-1
D: NA
size: NA
V: TRBV10-3

DNA: TGTGCCAGCAGCGGTCTTTATGAGTTCTGGGGGGAAAAACTGTTTTTT
CDR3: CASSGLYEFWGEKLFF
J: TRBJ1-4
D: NA
size: NA
V: TRBV12-3/TRBV12-4

DNA: TGTGCCAGCAGTGAAGACAGCCAAGAGACCCAGTACTTC
CDR3: CASSEDSQETQYF
J: TRBJ2-5
D: NA
size: many
V: TRBV2

DNA: TGCAGTGCTAGGAGCCTAACTGGAGCTTTCTTT
CDR3: CSARSLTGAFF
J: TRBJ1-1
D: NA
size: NA
V: TRBV20-1

DNA: TGTGCCAGCAGCCGGACTAGCGGGAGAATAGATACGCAGTATTTT
CDR3: CASSRTSGRIDTQYF
J: TRBJ2-3
D: TRBD2
size: NA
V: TRBV7-8